This TCR beta chain was obtained from a study of blood T cell repertoires in COVID-19. Germline CDR1 is SGHNT and CDR2 is YYREEE (reference sequence). The CDR3 has 15 residues. Trimming shortened V by 4 bases and J by 3 bases, and 11 bases separated the two germline ends. TCRdb keeps only in-frame clones here, not all; method: immunoSEQ multiplex PCR. The table has more than 50,000 clones, around 83% seen once; the top ten hold over 10%. The receptor's source is a human donor in a cohort sampled during active COVID-19. This rearrangement joins TRBV5-4 to TRBJ2-6, with D possibly being TRBD1 (6 bases). Sequencing was done on a sample of peripheral blood. CDR3: CASSKDRIGANVLTF. CDR3 DNA: TGTGCCAGCAGCAAGGACAGAATTGGGGCCAACGTCCTGACTTTC.